This TCR beta chain was recorded in a study of control samples from healthy donors and cancer patients. Per the germline V gene, CDR1 is ENHRY and CDR2 is SYGVKD. The CDR3 sequence is 11 residues long. V was pared by 5 bases and J by 5 bases, with 7 bases between. The assay was immunoSEQ multiplex PCR, and TCRdb's table has in-frame clones only and misses some. The top ten clones hold around 16% of a sample with fewer than 85,000 clones, roughly 91% of them seen once. This clonotype was sampled from a man aged 30 to 39 in good health. This rearrangement joins TRBV10-3 to TRBJ2-7, with D unclear. The sample taken for sequencing was blood. The CDR3 loop reads CAISRRDEQYF. CDR3 DNA sequence: TGTGCCATCAGTCGACGGGACGAGCAGTACTTC.